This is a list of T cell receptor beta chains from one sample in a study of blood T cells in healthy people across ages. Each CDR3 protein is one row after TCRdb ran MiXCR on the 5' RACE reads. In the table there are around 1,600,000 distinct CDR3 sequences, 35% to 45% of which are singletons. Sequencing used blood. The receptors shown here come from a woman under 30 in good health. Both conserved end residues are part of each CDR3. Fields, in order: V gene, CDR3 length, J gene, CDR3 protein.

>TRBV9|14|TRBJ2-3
CASSQPQIADTQYF
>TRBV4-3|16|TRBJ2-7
CASSQDYRALDYEQYF
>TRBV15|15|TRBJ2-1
CATSGSGTAYNEQFF
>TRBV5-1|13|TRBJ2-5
CASSFQLQETQYF
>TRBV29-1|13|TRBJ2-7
CSYVAGAYYEQYF
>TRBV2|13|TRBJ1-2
CASKAGQNYGYTF
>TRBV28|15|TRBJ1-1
CASSLALSVNTEAFF
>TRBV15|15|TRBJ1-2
CATSNQTGLAYGYTF
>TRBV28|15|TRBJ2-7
CASSNEERSSYEQYF
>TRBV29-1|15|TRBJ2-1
CSVENARVPYNEQFF
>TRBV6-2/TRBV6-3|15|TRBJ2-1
CASSTSVRLANEQFF
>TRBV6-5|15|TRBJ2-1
CASRTSGSSHNEQFF
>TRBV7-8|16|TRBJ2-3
CASSPRGDFRTDTQYF
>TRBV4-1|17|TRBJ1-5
CASSQVKAKDRNQPQHF
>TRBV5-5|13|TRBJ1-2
CASSSRGSYGYTF
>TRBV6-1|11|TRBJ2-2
CASSMNRELFF
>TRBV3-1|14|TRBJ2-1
CASSQVGFGNEQFF
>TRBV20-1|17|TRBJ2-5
CSARDREVSGVSETQYF
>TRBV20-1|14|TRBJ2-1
CSAIGGFAYNEQFF
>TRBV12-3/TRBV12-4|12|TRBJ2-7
CASSFDLTEQYF
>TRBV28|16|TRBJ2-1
CASSLLRWGPYNEQFF